What follows describes a single T cell receptor beta chain. The data belong to a study of blood T cell repertoires in COVID-19. Study background: Spain, Italy and the United States supplied samples that represented acute and convalescent COVID-19. Nucleic acid was either cDNA or gDNA, and it came from T cells, B-cell-depleted T cells, or PBMCs.

Produced via immunoSEQ multiplex PCR; TCRdb's table is partial and in-frame only. The table includes 90,000 to 150,000 clones, approximately 85% detected once. The sequenced sample consisted of peripheral blood. This clonotype was obtained from a man older than 75 with acute or convalescent COVID-19.

CDR3 region: CASSQRAGELFF. The CDR3 DNA is TGTGCCAGCAGTCAACGAGCCGGGGAGCTGTTTTTT. V usage is TRBV27 and J usage is TRBJ2-2; D remains unclear. The CDR3 runs to 12 residues. The germline V and J ends were trimmed by 5 bases and 6 bases, with 7 bases remaining between them. Germline V gene data show CDR1 as MNHEY and CDR2 as SMNVEV (reference sequence).